These 3 T cell receptor beta chains came from one sample sequenced in a study of T cells in Graves' hyperthyroidism and ophthalmopathy. Amplified TCR beta CDR3 regions derived from RNA transcripts. The HTBI primer set was used in a first-round RT-PCR of the TCR CDR3. TCRdb redid the calling of the multiplex PCR reads with MiXCR, one entry per CDR3 protein. The sample has fewer than 450,000 distinct CDR3 sequences; around 15% are singletons. The sequenced material came from blood. All receptors derive from a woman between 55 and 75 years old with Graves' ophthalmopathy.

The chain carries TRBV6-6 and TRBJ1-5; no definite D call. CDR1 MNHNY and CDR2 SVGAGI come from the germline V gene (reference sequence). The V and J ends lost 2 bases and 2 bases respectively, with 4 bases between them. There are 13 residues in the CDR3. This CDR3 reads CASSYVRNQPQHF. The CDR3 nucleotides read TGTGCCAGCAGTTACGTGCGCAATCAGCCCCAGCATTTT.

The gene calls are TRBV6-5 and TRBJ1-6; TRBD1 might be the D (5 bases). There are 15 residues in the CDR3. Germline CDR1 reads MNHEY; CDR2 reads SVGAGI. Trimming stripped 2 bases from V and 10 bases from J, with 15 bases between. The CDR3 DNA reads TGTGCCAGCAGTTACGGGGCCAGGGCGGGCTCACCCCTCCACTTT. The encoded protein is CASSYGARAGSPLHF.

There are many counts of this clonotype. V is TRBV7-6 and J is TRBJ2-1; TRBD2 matches 7 bases. The V and J ends lost 4 bases and 0 bases, in that order; junction bases with no gene match: 3. Per germline, CDR1 SGHVS and CDR2 FNYEAQ. The CDR3 runs to 15 residues. CDR3: CASSSQRGSYNEQFF. The DNA for the CDR3 is TGTGCCAGCAGCTCACAGCGGGGCTCCTACAATGAGCAGTTCTTC. The full variable domain, in which reference TRBV7-6 and TRBJ2-1 provide the parts outside the CDR3, is GAGVSQSPRYKVTKRGQDVALRCDPISGHVSLYWYRQALGQGPEFLTYFNYEAQQDKSGLPNDRFSAERPEGSISTLTIQRTEQRDSAMYRCASSSQRGSYNEQFFGPGTRLTVL.